This entry describes one T cell receptor beta chain. These data originate in a study of blood T cell repertoires in COVID-19. V trimming: 6 bases; J trimming: 6 bases; junction bases outside the gene matches: 16. The CDR3 length is 18 residues. Germline V gene data show CDR1 as KGHDR and CDR2 as SFDVKD. How the authors handled the data: Nucleated cell number was recorded as an estimate derived from reference gene primer amplification. Sequencing used immunoSEQ multiplex PCR; TCRdb keeps in-frame clones, though not all of them. V, J and clone size are those of that table, while D and trimming were read from the DNA. The data show approximately 230,000 clones, with approximately 90% seen just once and about 5.9% held by the top ten.

The chain couples TRBV24-1 to TRBJ2-5; 12 bases are shared with TRBD1. The sequence was collected from a young woman with COVID-19, enrolled during active disease. The sample comprised peripheral blood. The CDR3, as DNA: TGTGCCACCAGTACCACCGGGACAGGGGGCCCTCTAGGGAAGACCCAGTACTTC. Its protein is CATSTTGTGGPLGKTQYF.